One and the same sample provided the 5 T cell receptor beta chains below, sequenced in a study of OX40 agonist ivuxolimab in advanced cancers. Clones were sequenced by immunoSEQ multiplex PCR, and TCRdb holds only the in-frame ones, with some missing. The table has tens of thousands of clones, 65% to 80% seen once. The specimen comprised CD4+ or CD8+ T cells sorted from blood, sampled in a trial of the OX40 agonist ivuxolimab. The receptor set was obtained from an adult with an advanced solid tumor such as melanoma, head and neck, liver or kidney cancer.

The V call is TRBV11-2, the J call TRBJ1-1, with D possibly being TRBD1 (5 bases). This CDR3 contains 16 residues. V was clipped by 5 bases and J by 5 bases, with 21 bases between them. Per the germline V gene, CDR1 is SGHAT and CDR2 is FQNNGV. CDR3 in amino acids: CASSISTSKGQTEAFF. CDR3 in DNA: TGTGCCAGCAGCATTAGCACTTCGAAGGGGCAAACTGAAGCTTTCTTT.

The chain couples TRBV9 to TRBJ1-5; a possible D gene is TRBD1 (5 bases). The CDR3 extends over 15 amino acids. The germline CDR1 and CDR2 sequences are SGDLS and YYNGEE. V was clipped by 4 bases and J by 4 bases, with 15 bases between them. CDR3 loop: CASSPGDLGNQPQHF. DNA of the CDR3: TGTGCCAGCAGCCCCGGGGACCTAGGGAATCAGCCCCAGCATTTT.

There are a few counts of this clone. This chain joins TRBV2 and TRBJ2-7, with D perhaps TRBD2 (6 bases). Trimming took off 3 bases at V and 6 bases at J, with 15 bases between the two ends. This CDR3 has 14 residues. Germline CDR1 is SNHLY and CDR2 is FYNNEI. The CDR3 spells CASSEAGGLTEQYV. In nucleotides, the CDR3 is TGTGCCAGCAGTGAGGCAGGAGGGCTTACCGAGCAGTACGTC.

The V and J genes are TRBV25-1 and TRBJ2-5; unclear D gene. Germline loops: CDR1 MGHDK, CDR2 SYGVNS. With 7 bases removed from V and 0 bases from J, the gap between germline ends came to 18 bases. There are 16 residues in the CDR3. The CDR3 DNA follows: TGTGCCAGCACCCCATCAATTGGATGGTACCAAGAGACCCAGTACTTC. Its protein product is CASTPSIGWYQETQYF. Looking up the rest from reference TRBV25-1 and TRBJ2-5 gives the full variable domain: EADIYQTPRYLVIGTGKKITLECSQTMGHDKMYWYQQDPGMELHLIHYSYGVNSTEKGDLSSESTVSRIRTEHFPLTLESARPSHTSQYLCASTPSIGWYQETQYFGPGTRLLVL.

The chain uses TRBV4-1 and TRBJ2-2, with D maybe TRBD1 (5 bases). Trimming removed 2 bases from V and 3 bases from J, with 10 bases in between. Germline CDR1 reads MGHRA; CDR2 reads YSYEKL. The CDR3 runs 15 residues. The CDR3, as DNA: TGCGCCAGCAGCCAACTACAAGGGGACACCGGGGAGCTGTTTTTT. Translation gives CASSQLQGDTGELFF.